One sample yielded the 21 T cell receptor beta chains listed below, sequenced in a study of PD-1 blockade in classical Hodgkin lymphoma (dated by TCRdb to about 2020). Libraries were prepared through the immunoSEQ multiplex PCR assay. This is the immuneACCESS table as TCRdb keeps it, with only in-frame sequences that have V and J called. A part of the clones is gone; compared with another copy, unresolved V genes explain less than half, and the rest is unexplained. The sample table lists around 42,000 clones, approximately 71% of them with a count of one. Over 2.5% of the sample belongs to the ten largest clones. Taken with the paper, the label for time point translates to: cycle 1 day 1 (C1D1), immediately before nivolumab initiation. All trial patients had relapsed after autologous stem cell transplantation, with cohorts A, B and C differing in prior brentuximab vedotin exposure. The sequencing used peripheral blood mononuclear cells (PBMCs), collected at baseline. The source of these receptors is a human donor with classical Hodgkin lymphoma.

The chain links TRBV27 to TRBJ1-5; possibly TRBD1 for D (5 bases). Germline lookup yields CDR1 MNHEY and CDR2 SMNVEV (reference sequence). The CDR3 contains 13 residues. V was trimmed by 6 bases and J by 8 bases, leaving 14 bases between them. This CDR3 is CASSPLGVEPQHF. The CDR3 DNA reads as TGTGCCAGCAGCCCTCTGGGGGTTGAGCCCCAGCATTTT.

The CDR3 spells CASSPFLAGKSNTGELFF. The CDR3, as DNA: TGTGCCAGCTCACCTTTCCTAGCGGGGAAATCCAACACCGGGGAGCTGTTTTTT. The chain employs TRBV18 and TRBJ2-2; 9 bases match TRBD2. CDR3 length equals 18 residues. Trimming removed 3 bases from V and 2 bases from J; junction bases left unmatched: 10. Per the germline V gene, CDR1 is KGHSH and CDR2 is LQKENI.

In its sample, this clone was seen once. The chain joins TRBV19 to TRBJ1-5; 9 bases fit TRBD1. Germline V CDR1 and CDR2: LNHDA, SQIVND (reference sequence). This CDR3 contains 18 residues. Germline trimming cut 5 bases from V and 2 bases from J; bases unmatched to any gene: 13. The CDR3 reads CASSVRDRVARRNQPQHF. The CDR3 DNA reads as TGTGCCAGTAGTGTCCGGGACAGGGTAGCTCGGCGCAATCAGCCCCAGCATTTT. Combining the CDR3 with reference TRBV19 and TRBJ1-5 gives the whole variable domain DGGITQSPKYLFRKEGQNVTLSCEQNLNHDAMYWYRQDPGQGLRLIYYSQIVNDFQKGDIAEGYSVSREKKESFPLTVTSAQKNPTAFYLCASSVRDRVARRNQPQHFGDGTRLSIL.

This clone has a single count. This chain joins TRBV7-2 and TRBJ1-2; D may be TRBD1 (5 bases). The CDR3 consists of 13 residues. V lost 5 bases, J lost 8 bases, and 15 bases lay in between. Germline V lookup: CDR1 SGHTA, CDR2 FQGNSA. CDR3 sequence reads: CASSPGPGHGYTF. The CDR3 DNA is TGTGCCAGCAGCCCCGGTCCAGGGCACGGCTACACCTTC.

In its sample, this clone is medium-sized. The chain recombines TRBV6-5 with TRBJ1-1; TRBD1 is a possible D gene (6 bases). V was trimmed by 0 bases and J by 12 bases, leaving 17 bases between them. CDR3 length: 14 amino acids. The germline V gene encodes CDR1 MNHEY and CDR2 SVGAGI. The CDR3 DNA reads TGTGCCAGCAGTTACTCACAGGGACGTCTTGAGCCTTTCTTT. The encoded protein is CASSYSQGRLEPFF.

The chain has TRBV10-3 and TRBJ2-3; D not certain. The CDR3 length is 13 residues. Trimming pared 6 bases from V and 0 bases from J, leaving 7 bases between. Germline V gives CDR1 ENHRY, CDR2 SYGVKD. CDR3 nucleotides: TGTGCCATCAGACTTTGGAGCACAGATACGCAGTATTTT. Residues: CAIRLWSTDTQYF.

This chain connects TRBV5-5 to TRBJ1-6, with D unresolved. There are 16 residues in the CDR3. The V end lost 1 base, the J end lost 7 bases, and 15 bases lay between the germline ends. The V gene's germline CDR1 is SGHKS and CDR2 YYEKEE (reference sequence). The DNA for the CDR3 is TGTGCCAGCAGCTTGTTGCTCGGCAGGAGGAATTCACCCCTCCACTTT. It is translated as CASSLLLGRRNSPLHF.

The V and J genes are TRBV11-1 and TRBJ1-1; perhaps TRBD1 as D (5 bases). This CDR3 has 15 residues. Trimming removed 5 bases at V and 3 bases at J, with 16 bases between. Per germline, CDR1 SGHAT and CDR2 FQDESV (reference sequence). The CDR3 sequence is CASSPQGGWDTEAFF. CDR3 coding DNA: TGTGCCAGCAGCCCGCAGGGAGGTTGGGACACTGAAGCTTTCTTT. The whole variable domain, remainder taken from reference TRBV11-1 and TRBJ1-1, is EAEVAQSPRYKITEKSQAVAFWCDPISGHATLYWYRQILGQGPELLVQFQDESVVDDSQLPKDRFSAERLKGVDSTLKIQPAELGDSAMYLCASSPQGGWDTEAFFGQGTRLTVV.

The gene calls are TRBV6-1 and TRBJ2-1; D is unclear. Germline values: CDR1 MNHNS, CDR2 SASEGT. Deletions cut 1 base from V and 4 bases from J, with 8 bases between. The CDR3 length is 14 residues. The CDR3 reads CASSEVGLYNEQFF. The CDR3, as DNA: TGTGCCAGCAGTGAAGTTGGGTTATACAATGAGCAGTTCTTC.

This clone was found once. The rearrangement links TRBV2 to TRBJ2-7, with D tentatively TRBD1 or TRBD2 (5 bases each). The CDR3 is 15 amino acids. Per the germline V gene, CDR1 is SNHLY and CDR2 is FYNNEI. Trimming cost V 4 bases and J 0 bases, with 13 bases left between them. The CDR3 nucleotides read TGTGCCAGCAGTGCAGTCGGGACCCCCTCCTACGAGCAGTACTTC. Its protein is CASSAVGTPSYEQYF.

This clone showed up just a few times. The chain uses TRBV19 and TRBJ1-2; 8 bases line up with TRBD1. The germline V gene has CDR1 LNHDA and CDR2 SQIVND (reference sequence). This CDR3 spans 17 amino acids. V dropped 4 bases and J dropped 8; count of bases not matched to a gene: 18. For the CDR3, the DNA is TGTGCCAGTAGTACCCGGACAGGGACAACTCTACTGAGCGGCTACACCTTC. Its translation: CASSTRTGTTLLSGYTF.

V usage is TRBV7-2 and J usage is TRBJ1-2, with D uncertain. Germline V gene data show CDR1 as SGHTA and CDR2 as FQGNSA. V was trimmed by 5 bases and J by 6 bases, leaving 13 bases between them. The CDR3 covers 13 residues. The CDR3 is CASSQGRRDGYTF. Here the CDR3 DNA reads TGTGCCAGCAGCCAAGGCCGAAGAGATGGCTACACCTTC. The full variable domain, in which reference TRBV7-2 and TRBJ1-2 provide the parts outside the CDR3, is GAGVSQSPSNKVTEKGKDVELRCDPISGHTALYWYRQSLGQGLEFLIYFQGNSAPDKSGLPSDRFSAERTGGSVSTLTIQRTQQEDSAVYLCASSQGRRDGYTFGSGTRLTVV.

The rearrangement joins TRBV7-9 to TRBJ2-5, with 7 bases matching TRBD1. J lost 3 bases, V lost 5 bases, and 15 bases had no gene match. The germline CDR1 and CDR2 sequences are SEHNR and FQNEAQ (reference sequence). This CDR3 region has 17 residues. CDR3 residues: CASSPRLQGTQEETQYF. CDR3 in DNA: TGTGCCAGCAGCCCTCGCCTACAGGGGACCCAAGAAGAGACCCAGTACTTC.

This clone was found a few times. This sequence joins TRBV30 and TRBJ1-5; no firm D call. Per the germline V gene, CDR1 is GTSNPN and CDR2 is SVGIG (reference sequence). There are 15 residues in the CDR3. Trimming stripped 1 base from V and 2 bases from J, with 12 bases between. As DNA, the CDR3 is TGTGCCTGGAGTGGAGACCTTAGGGGCAATCAGCCCCAGCATTTT. Its translation: CAWSGDLRGNQPQHF.

The CDR3 spells CASSPTGNTGELFF. As DNA, the CDR3 is TGTGCCAGCTCACCGACCGGGAACACCGGGGAGCTGTTTTTT. The chain carries TRBV18 and TRBJ2-2; no clear D gene. Germline values: CDR1 KGHSH, CDR2 LQKENI. The CDR3 is made up of 14 amino acids. The germline V and J ends were trimmed by 3 bases and 1 base, with 6 bases remaining between them.

The chain has TRBV2 and TRBJ2-2; TRBD1 aligns across 8 bases. The germline CDR1 and CDR2 sequences are SNHLY and FYNNEI. The CDR3 length is 17 residues. V lost 8 bases and J lost 3; bases outside the gene matches: 14. The CDR3 spells CASGTVVGQDDTGELFF. The CDR3 DNA follows: TGTGCCAGCGGAACAGTGGTGGGACAGGACGACACCGGGGAGCTGTTTTTT.

The V call is TRBV2, the J call TRBJ2-3; D ambiguous. CDR3 length: 14 residues. The V and J ends lost 7 bases and 0 bases respectively, with 11 bases between them. Germline V gene sequence: CDR1 SNHLY, CDR2 FYNNEI. CDR3 bases: TGTGCCAGCAACAGTCTTTCTAGCACAGATACGCAGTATTTT. Translation: CASNSLSSTDTQYF.

In its sample, this clone was seen once. This chain uses TRBV7-8 with TRBJ2-4; 15 positions agree with TRBD2. The CDR3 contains 17 residues. The germline CDR1 and CDR2 sequences are SGHVS and FQNEAQ. The V segment lost 4 bases and the J segment 4 bases; nucleotides outside the gene matches: 5. The CDR3 loop is CASSSRTSGGDKNIQYF. CDR3 nucleotide sequence: TGTGCCAGCAGCTCCCGGACTAGCGGGGGGGATAAAAACATTCAGTACTTC.

The rearrangement uses TRBV13 and TRBJ2-3, with D tentatively TRBD1 (5 bases). The germline V and J ends were trimmed by 3 bases and 4 bases, with 8 bases remaining between them. Germline V gene data show CDR1 as PRHDT and CDR2 as FYEKMQ (reference sequence). This CDR3 has 13 amino acids. The CDR3 sequence is CASSLMGPDTQYF. In DNA, the CDR3 is TGTGCCAGCAGCTTGATGGGGCCAGATACGCAGTATTTT.

The chain joins TRBV29-1 to TRBJ2-3; 7 bases match TRBD2. The CDR3 runs to 13 residues. The ends lost 5 bases at V and 2 bases at J; junction bases unmatched: 4. Looked up from germline, CDR1 is SQVTM and CDR2 is ANQGSEA. The CDR3 spells CSVRLADTDTQYF. The CDR3 nucleotides are TGCAGCGTTCGGCTAGCGGACACAGATACGCAGTATTTT.

This chain connects TRBV6-5 to TRBJ2-1, with TRBD2 matching 7 bases. J was trimmed by 2 bases and V by 7 bases; bases with no gene match: 5. CDR1 and CDR2 (germline): MNHEY, SVGAGI. CDR3 length: 14 amino acids. In nucleotides, the CDR3 is TGTGCCAGCACCTTCGGGACTACCTACAATGAGCAGTTCTTC. The encoded protein is CASTFGTTYNEQFF.